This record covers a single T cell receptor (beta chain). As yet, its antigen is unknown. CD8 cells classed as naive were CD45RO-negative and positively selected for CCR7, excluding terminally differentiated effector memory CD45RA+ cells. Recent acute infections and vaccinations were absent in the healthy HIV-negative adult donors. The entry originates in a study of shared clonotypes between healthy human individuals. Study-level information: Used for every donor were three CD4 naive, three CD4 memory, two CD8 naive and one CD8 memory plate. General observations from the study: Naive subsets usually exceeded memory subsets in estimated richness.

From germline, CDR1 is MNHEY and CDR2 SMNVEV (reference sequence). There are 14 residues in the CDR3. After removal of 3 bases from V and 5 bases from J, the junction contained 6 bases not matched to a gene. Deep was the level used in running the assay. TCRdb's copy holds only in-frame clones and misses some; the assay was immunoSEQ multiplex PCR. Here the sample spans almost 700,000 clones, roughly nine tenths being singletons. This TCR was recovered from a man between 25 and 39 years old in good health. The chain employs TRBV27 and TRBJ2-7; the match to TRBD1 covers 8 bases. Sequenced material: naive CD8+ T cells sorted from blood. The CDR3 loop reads CASSFVDRGHEQYF. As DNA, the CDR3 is TGTGCCAGCAGTTTTGTTGACAGGGGCCACGAGCAGTACTTC.